This TCR beta chain was retrieved from a study of human T cells and chemical hapten exposure. Study at large: Weekly administration of diphenylcyclopropenone to the scalp of patients continued throughout the approximately 24-week study. Across samples, TCR yields varied, mostly owing to small differences in pooled library volumes.

Overall study findings and caveats: DPC sensitization produced no change in TCRs with frequency above 1 in 1000. Healthy people's immune response may differ from that of the donors, who had alopecia.

This CDR3 spans 14 amino acids. CDR1 and CDR2 from the germline V gene are MNHEY and SVGAGI. Trimming stripped 6 bases from V and 7 bases from J, with 15 bases between. One entry per CDR3 protein results from TCRdb running MiXCR on the RACE reads. The sample has approximately 370,000 distinct CDR3 sequences, 5.5% seen once. This clonotype has ten or more counts. As yet, its antigen is unknown. The time point was: pre-sensitization, week 0. Treatment denoted: therapeutic diphenylcyclopropenone sensitization with weekly scalp DPC. The TCR originated in a woman younger than 35 with alopecia areata. Some clones in this sample may be carry-over from other donors' samples. Material: whole blood, obtained in connection with sensitization to the hapten diphenylcyclopropenone (DPC). This sequence joins TRBV6-5 and TRBJ1-4; a possible D gene is TRBD1 (6 bases). CDR3 residues: CASRDTGPSEKLFF. CDR3 sequence (DNA): TGTGCCAGCAGAGATACAGGGCCCTCTGAAAAACTGTTTTTT.